This TCR beta chain is from a study of T cell clonotyping in hematopoietic cell transplantation. Study details: Recipients' pretransplant samples followed cytoreduction. Notes on the study in general: After transplant, recipient diversity fell while pathologically expanded clonotypes grew through day 180. At the given depth, recipient repertoires were over 97% de novo clonotypes. Higher Inverse Simpson Index values in graft donor and pretransplant recipient predicted broader posttransplant TCR diversity.

Method: immunoSEQ multiplex PCR; TCRdb's copy keeps in-frame clones and lacks some. The sample holds roughly 34,000 clones; 90% to 95% are singletons and the top ten take around 1.6%. As for this clone: Its antigen remains unknown.

The CDR3 length is 18 residues. The V gene lost 5 bases and the J gene lost 1 base, with 24 bases spanning the gap. Germline CDR1 and CDR2: SGDLS and YYNGEE. The time point denotes: recipient sample about 28 days before transplant, after cytoreduction. The receptor's source is a man aged 40-49 years with chronic myeloid leukemia. Some clones in this sample may be carry-over from other donors' samples. The starting material was peripheral blood mononuclear cells, obtained before stem cell transplant. This chain joins TRBV9 and TRBJ1-2, with D maybe TRBD1 (5 bases). This CDR3 reads CASSSDGGASQFNYGYTF. CDR3 sequence (DNA): TGTGCCAGCAGTTCCGACGGAGGGGCATCCCAATTTAACTATGGCTACACCTTC.